This T cell receptor beta chain was captured by sequencing in a study of T cell changes during pregnancy in multiple sclerosis. Germline assignment: CDR1 SGHNT and CDR2 YYREEE (reference sequence). The CDR3 is made up of 16 amino acids. J lost 8 bases, V lost 0 bases, and 6 bases had no gene match. Profiled with immunoSEQ multiplex PCR; TCRdb holds only in-frame clones, not every one. The sample includes 40,000 to 45,000 clones, about 93% of them seen just once. The chain recombines TRBV5-4 with TRBJ1-6, with 9 bases fitting TRBD1. Sequencing was performed on CD4+ T cells from peripheral blood mononuclear cells, taken before pregnancy. The clonotype originates from a female donor with multiple sclerosis, enrolled in a pregnancy study. This chain's CDR3 is CASSLGNRDRDSPLHF. The CDR3 nucleotides read TGTGCCAGCAGCTTGGGTAACCGGGACAGGGATTCACCCCTCCACTTT. Complete variable domain (other parts from reference TRBV5-4 and TRBJ1-6): ETGVTQSPTHLIKTRGQQVTLRCSSQSGHNTVSWYQQALGQGPQFIFQYYREEENGRGNFPPRFSGLQFPNYSSELNVNALELDDSALYLCASSLGNRDRDSPLHFGNGTRLTVT.